These 23 T cell receptor beta chains were all obtained from the same sample, sequenced in a study of blood T cell repertoires in COVID-19. The protocol was immunoSEQ multiplex PCR, while the TCRdb copy is restricted to in-frame clones and leaves out a portion. Of about 15,000 clones in the sample, roughly nine tenths were seen once. Material: peripheral blood. These receptors were taken from a human donor with active COVID-19. The donor label of this sample is uncertain.

V usage is TRBV7-2 and J usage is TRBJ2-3, with 14 bases that match TRBD2. This CDR3 contains 17 residues. Germline-derived CDR1 and CDR2 are SGHTA and FQGNSA. Trimming took 5 bases from V and 6 from J; bases not matched to a gene: 10. The CDR3 loop reads CASSPRGLAGGWDTQYF. The CDR3 nucleotides read TGTGCCAGCAGCCCTCGTGGACTAGCGGGGGGATGGGATACGCAGTATTTT.

The chain employs TRBV5-1 and TRBJ1-1; 10 bases fit TRBD1. The J segment lost 1 base and the V segment lost 4 bases, leaving 19 bases of the junction unmatched. CDR3 length: 20 residues. Germline CDR1 SGHRS, CDR2 YFSETQ. This chain's CDR3 is CASSPGTGVLGLGSNTEAFF. CDR3 bases: TGCGCCAGCAGCCCCGGGACAGGGGTTCTGGGGTTGGGTTCGAACACTGAAGCTTTCTTT.

The chain uses TRBV7-9 and TRBJ2-1; 14 nucleotides agree with TRBD2. Trimming took 4 bases from V and 12 from J; bases not matched to a gene: 17. This CDR3 comprises 18 residues. CDR1 is SEHNR and CDR2 is FQNEAQ in the germline V gene (reference sequence). The CDR3: CASSYPTGWGLAGDRQFF. The CDR3 bases are TGTGCCAGCAGCTACCCGACAGGGTGGGGACTAGCGGGAGATAGGCAGTTCTTC.

The chain employs TRBV10-3 and TRBJ2-1, with 14 bases aligning to TRBD2. Germline values: CDR1 ENHRY, CDR2 SYGVKD. The CDR3 covers 17 residues. The junction had 10 bases not matched to a gene; V was cut back by 6 bases and J by 6 bases. The CDR3 region is CAIRETSGRAVGNEQFF. The CDR3 DNA reads as TGTGCCATCAGGGAGACTAGCGGGAGGGCTGTGGGCAATGAGCAGTTCTTC.

This chain joins TRBV6-2 or TRBV6-3 and TRBJ2-2; D call uncertain. V was clipped by 5 bases and J by 8 bases, with 12 bases between them. The CDR3 is 13 amino acids. CDR1 is MNHEY and CDR2 is SVGEGT in the germline V gene. CDR3 DNA sequence: TGTGCCAGCAGTAATCGAAACGGGGGGGAGCTGTTTTTT. Residues: CASSNRNGGELFF.

This chain links TRBV9 with TRBJ2-5, with D perhaps TRBD2 (5 bases). The V gene lost 4 bases and the J gene lost 3 bases, with 13 bases spanning the gap. Germline values: CDR1 SGDLS, CDR2 YYNGEE. CDR3 size: 14 residues. The CDR3 spells CASSLSLGEETQYF. DNA for the CDR3: TGTGCCAGCAGCCTCTCCCTCGGGGAAGAGACCCAGTACTTC.

The rearrangement links TRBV5-4 to TRBJ1-1, with 7 bases aligning to TRBD1. V lost 2 bases and J lost 3; bases outside the gene matches: 7. The CDR3 is 15 residues long. In germline, CDR1 is SGHNT, CDR2 YYREEE (reference sequence). The CDR3 nucleotides read TGTGCCAGCAGCTTCGGGCAGGGGGAAGACACTGAAGCTTTCTTT. Protein: CASSFGQGEDTEAFF. Complete variable domain (other parts from reference TRBV5-4 and TRBJ1-1): ETGVTQSPTHLIKTRGQQVTLRCSSQSGHNTVSWYQQALGQGPQFIFQYYREEENGRGNFPPRFSGLQFPNYSSELNVNALELDDSALYLCASSFGQGEDTEAFFGQGTRLTVV.

This chain links TRBV5-4 with TRBJ2-1; TRBD2 matches at 10 bases. This CDR3 region has 16 residues. The V gene's germline CDR1 is SGHNT and CDR2 YYREEE (reference sequence). The trim removed 3 bases at V and 2 bases at J, leaving 5 bases unmatched. The CDR3 loop reads CASSSLAGPTYNEQFF. CDR3 coding DNA: TGTGCCAGCAGCTCACTAGCGGGGCCTACCTACAATGAGCAGTTCTTC.

The rearrangement links TRBV19 to TRBJ1-5; 9 bases line up with TRBD1. The CDR3 totals 15 residues. Germline V lookup: CDR1 LNHDA, CDR2 SQIVND (reference sequence). J lost 4 bases, V lost 6 bases, and 7 bases had no gene match. The DNA of the CDR3 is TGTGCCAGTAGAGGGACAGGGAGCCCAAATCAGCCCCAGCATTTT. It translates to CASRGTGSPNQPQHF. The full variable domain, completed using reference TRBV19 and TRBJ1-5, is DGGITQSPKYLFRKEGQNVTLSCEQNLNHDAMYWYRQDPGQGLRLIYYSQIVNDFQKGDIAEGYSVSREKKESFPLTVTSAQKNPTAFYLCASRGTGSPNQPQHFGDGTRLSIL.

The rearrangement uses TRBV6-4 and TRBJ1-2, with a weak D call TRBD1 (5 bases). This CDR3 contains 13 residues. CDR1 is MRHNA and CDR2 is SNTAGT in the germline V gene. V was shortened by 4 bases and J by 8 bases, with 14 bases between the two germline ends. The CDR3 DNA reads as TGTGCCAGCAGTGTAGATCCAGGGCGCGGCTACACCTTC. This encodes CASSVDPGRGYTF.

The chain combines TRBV5-1 with TRBJ2-1, with 13 bases identical to TRBD2. Germline values: CDR1 SGHRS, CDR2 YFSETQ. V was pared by 4 bases and J by 8 bases, with 9 bases of the junction left unmatched. The CDR3 contains 16 residues. The CDR3 DNA sequence: TGCGCCAGCAGCGAAGGACTAGCGGGGGTGTTTGATGAGCAGTTCTTC. Its protein is CASSEGLAGVFDEQFF.

This CDR3 is CAWNRGEDTQYF. The CDR3 DNA reads as TGTGCCTGGAACAGGGGGGAAGATACGCAGTATTTT. The chain combines TRBV30 with TRBJ2-3, with TRBD1 matching 8 bases. V trimming: 4 bases; J trimming: 5 bases; junction bases outside the gene matches: 2. The CDR3 runs 12 residues. CDR1 and CDR2 from the germline V gene are GTSNPN and SVGIG (reference sequence).

The chain uses TRBV25-1 and TRBJ1-2; TRBD1 aligns across 8 bases. The germline CDR1 and CDR2 sequences are MGHDK and SYGVNS. The CDR3 is 17 residues long. V lost 5 bases and J lost 5; bases outside the gene matches: 16. The CDR3 DNA sequence: TGTGCCAGCAGTACCATGGGACAGGCCTCTACGATTTATGGCTACACCTTC. Translating gives CASSTMGQASTIYGYTF.

V is TRBV2 and J is TRBJ1-1; no definite D call. V was shortened by 3 bases and J by 8 bases, with 19 bases between the two germline ends. CDR3 length: 15 residues. Germline V gene sequence: CDR1 SNHLY, CDR2 FYNNEI. This CDR3 is CASSDPYGPIREAFF. CDR3 coding DNA: TGTGCCAGCAGTGACCCGTACGGTCCCATCCGCGAAGCTTTCTTT.

The chain couples TRBV7-6 to TRBJ1-6; D ambiguous. The CDR3 is made up of 18 amino acids. The germline V and J ends were trimmed by 2 bases and 9 bases, with 23 bases remaining between them. Germline values: CDR1 SGHVS, CDR2 FNYEAQ. The CDR3 DNA reads TGTGCCAGCAGCTTAAGTGGATCGGGAGGAATCAAATTTTCACCCCTCCACTTT. As protein: CASSLSGSGGIKFSPLHF.

The chain carries TRBV2 and TRBJ1-2; the D gene is possibly TRBD1 (5 bases). CDR1 and CDR2 (germline): SNHLY, FYNNEI. The CDR3 length is 13 residues. Trimming left V 6 bases short and J 2 bases short, with 10 bases between. The CDR3 region has the DNA TGTGCCAGCAGGGAGACAGAGAACTATGGCTACACCTTC. Translated, it gives CASRETENYGYTF.

The chain employs TRBV18 and TRBJ1-1; D call uncertain. This CDR3 is built from 15 residues. The V gene's germline CDR1 is KGHSH and CDR2 LQKENI. Trimming cost V 1 base and J 0 bases, with 9 bases left between them. CDR3 nucleotide sequence: TGTGCCAGCTCACCACTCCTTCAGTTGAACACTGAAGCTTTCTTT. Its translation: CASSPLLQLNTEAFF.

This clone was counted between two and nine times. The genes are TRBV19 and TRBJ2-3; 13 bases align to TRBD2. The germline gives CDR1 LNHDA, CDR2 SQIVND (reference sequence). V lost 4 bases and J lost 5; bases outside the gene matches: 6. The CDR3 runs to 16 residues. The CDR3 reads CASSTGTSGKGDTQYF. The CDR3 DNA reads as TGTGCCAGTAGTACCGGGACTAGCGGGAAAGGAGATACGCAGTATTTT.

The table lists this clone with a count of one. V is TRBV6-1 and J is TRBJ2-3; the D gene is possibly TRBD2 (5 bases). The CDR3 sequence is 15 residues long. The V end was cut by 2 bases, the J end by 2 bases, with 11 bases between. Per the germline V gene, CDR1 is MNHNS and CDR2 is SASEGT. The DNA of the CDR3 is TGTGCCAGCAGTGAACGGTGGGGAGTCACAGATACGCAGTATTTT. Protein product: CASSERWGVTDTQYF.

The chain carries TRBV6-5 and TRBJ2-7; 8 bases are a match to TRBD1. The germline V gene encodes CDR1 MNHEY and CDR2 SVGAGI. J was trimmed by 5 bases and V by 0 bases; bases with no gene match: 6. The CDR3 covers 15 residues. The CDR3 loop reads CASSYSGRGRDEQYF. CDR3 in DNA: TGTGCCAGCAGTTACTCGGGCAGGGGGCGCGACGAGCAGTACTTC.

This clone is classed as medium-sized. V usage is TRBV10-3 and J usage is TRBJ2-7; the D gene is possibly TRBD1 (6 bases). The V and J ends lost 4 bases and 2 bases respectively, with 9 bases between them. Germline V gene data show CDR1 as ENHRY and CDR2 as SYGVKD. There are 13 residues in the CDR3. The CDR3 bases are TGTGCCATCAGTGGTGGGGGCACCTACGAGCAGTACTTC. As protein: CAISGGGTYEQYF.

The chain uses TRBV4-3 and TRBJ1-5; D is unresolved. The length of the CDR3 is 14 residues. Germline loops: CDR1 LGHNA, CDR2 YSLEER. V was cut by 0 bases and J by 10 bases, with 13 bases left in between. The CDR3 DNA reads TGCGCCAGCAGCCAAGAATCTTGGGCTTCTCCCCAGCATTTT. Protein product: CASSQESWASPQHF.

The chain uses TRBV5-4 and TRBJ2-7; TRBD2 matches at 8 bases. CDR3 length: 14 residues. Germline loops: CDR1 SGHNT, CDR2 YYREEE (reference sequence). Trimming removed 9 bases from V and 5 bases from J; junction bases left unmatched: 13. As DNA, the CDR3 is TGTGCCACCACCCGCGGCGGGGGGCGAGACGAGCAGTACTTC. Translation: CATTRGGGRDEQYF.